The 5 T cell receptor beta chains below come from one sample, sequenced in a study of cytomegalovirus exposure and HLA in healthy donors. This PCR relied on a set of 60 Vbeta primers and 13 Jbeta primers. TCRdb's copy holds only in-frame clones and misses some; the assay was immunoSEQ multiplex PCR. This table holds roughly 84,000 clones, around 77% found once. Sequencing was performed on PBMCs. Receptors were obtained from a man aged 50 or older in good health and CMV-seronegative.

The gene calls are TRBV6-5 and TRBJ2-7; tentatively, D is TRBD1 (6 bases). Germline CDR1 is MNHEY and CDR2 is SVGAGI. V was cut by 2 bases and J by 7 bases, with 12 bases left in between. The CDR3 runs 13 residues. In nucleotides, the CDR3 is TGTGCCAGCAGTTACCGGGACACTGGGGAGCAGTACTTC. Protein product: CASSYRDTGEQYF.

In regard to this clone: Other DNA sequences from this sample encode an identical CDR3 as well. The V gene is TRBV27, the J gene TRBJ2-7, with 7 bases lining up with TRBD2. J gave up 0 bases and V 8 bases, and 10 bases lay outside the gene matches. The CDR3 loop spans 15 amino acids. Germline V lookup: CDR1 MNHEY, CDR2 SMNVEV (reference sequence). The CDR3 bases are TGTGCCAGCTGGAAAACAAGCGGGGACTCCTACGAGCAGTACTTC. Residues: CASWKTSGDSYEQYF.

The V and J genes are TRBV7-3 and TRBJ1-2; 8 bases line up with TRBD1. The CDR3 is 13 amino acids. Per the germline V gene, CDR1 is SGHTA and CDR2 is FQGTGA. J gave up 7 bases and V 5 bases, and 6 bases lay outside the gene matches. The CDR3 spells CASSSPTGAGYTF. The CDR3 DNA reads TGTGCCAGCAGCAGTCCGACAGGGGCTGGCTACACCTTC.

The chain links TRBV5-1 to TRBJ2-3; D is ambiguous. The germline V and J ends were trimmed by 3 bases and 6 bases, with 11 bases remaining between them. Germline CDR1 reads SGHRS; CDR2 reads YFSETQ. The CDR3 runs to 13 residues. The CDR3 region is CASSYRGHDTQYF. The CDR3 coding sequence is TGCGCCAGCAGCTATAGAGGTCATGATACGCAGTATTTT.

This chain links TRBV6-6 with TRBJ2-5, with a tentative D call TRBD2 (6 bases). V lost 10 bases and J lost 4, with 22 bases in between. The CDR3 is made up of 15 amino acids. Per the germline V gene, CDR1 is MNHNY and CDR2 is SVGAGI (reference sequence). CDR3: CATLLAPGTGETQYF. In DNA form, the CDR3 reads TGTGCCACCCTACTAGCCCCGGGGACGGGAGAGACCCAGTACTTC.